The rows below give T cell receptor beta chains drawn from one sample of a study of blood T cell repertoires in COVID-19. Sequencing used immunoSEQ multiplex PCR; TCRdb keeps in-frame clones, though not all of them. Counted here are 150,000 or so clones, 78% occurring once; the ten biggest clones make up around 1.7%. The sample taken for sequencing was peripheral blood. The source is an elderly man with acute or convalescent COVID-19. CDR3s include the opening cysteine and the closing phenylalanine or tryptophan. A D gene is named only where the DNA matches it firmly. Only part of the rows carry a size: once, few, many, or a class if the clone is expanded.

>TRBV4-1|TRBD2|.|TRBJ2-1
TGCGCCAGCAGCCAGCCGGGACTAGCGGGGAGACGTGAGCAGTTCTTC
CASSQPGLAGRREQFF
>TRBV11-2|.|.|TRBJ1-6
TGTGCCAGCAGCTTAGAGGGAGGTTCACCCCTCCACTTT
CASSLEGGSPLHF
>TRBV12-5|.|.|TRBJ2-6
TGTGCTAGTGCTAATTCTGGGGCCAACGTCCTGACTTTC
CASANSGANVLTF
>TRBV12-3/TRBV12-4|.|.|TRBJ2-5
TGTGCCAGCAGTTTGACAGAAGAGACCCAGTACTTC
CASSLTEETQYF
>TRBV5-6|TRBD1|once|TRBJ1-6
TGTGCCAGCAGTTTCCGGGACAGGGACGGTTCACCCCTCCACTTT
CASSFRDRDGSPLHF
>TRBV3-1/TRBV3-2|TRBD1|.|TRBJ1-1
TGTGCCAGCAGCCAAGATATAGGGGGCGGGACCACTGAAGCTTTCTTT
CASSQDIGGGTTEAFF
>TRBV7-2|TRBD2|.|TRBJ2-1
TGTGCCAGCAGCCCGCGACTAGCGGGGGGTAGAGAGCAGTTCTTC
CASSPRLAGGREQFF
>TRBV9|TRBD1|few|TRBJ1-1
TGTGCCAGCAGCCCTTCTCTACAGGGGGCCAACACTGAAGCTTTCTTT
CASSPSLQGANTEAFF
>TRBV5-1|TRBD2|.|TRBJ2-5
TGCGCCAGCAAGACTAGCGGGGGGGAAGAGACCCAGTACTTC
CASKTSGGEETQYF
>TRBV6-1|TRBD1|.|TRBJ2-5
TGTGCCAGCAGTGATCCCGGGACAGGGAAAGAGACCCAGTACTTC
CASSDPGTGKETQYF
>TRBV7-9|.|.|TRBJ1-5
TGTGCCAGCAGCTTGCGCGGGGATCAGCCCCAGCATTTT
CASSLRGDQPQHF
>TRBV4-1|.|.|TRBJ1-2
TGCGCCAGCACAACCGACAGCGGGGTAAGACGCGGCTACACCTTC
CASTTDSGVRRGYTF
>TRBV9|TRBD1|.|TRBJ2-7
TGTGCCAGCAGCGTGAGACAGGGTTTCTCCTACGAGCAGTACTTC
CASSVRQGFSYEQYF
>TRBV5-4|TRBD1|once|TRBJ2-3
TGTGCCAGCAGCTACGGACAGGGACAAGATACGCAGTATTTT
CASSYGQGQDTQYF